A selection of T cell receptor beta chains follows, all from one sample in a study of T cells in Graves' hyperthyroidism and ophthalmopathy. TCRdb independently ran MiXCR on the multiplex PCR reads; one entry per CDR3 protein. The sample records 300,000 to 450,000 distinct CDR3 sequences, approximately 15% being singletons. Sequenced material: blood. These receptors were collected from a woman between 55 and 75 years old with Graves' hyperthyroidism. Both conserved end residues are trimmed from each CDR3. Clone sizes are given selectively: once, few, many, or a class where the clone is expanded.

v_call	j_call	clone_size	cdr3_aa
TRBV12-3/TRBV12-4	TRBJ2-5	few	ASSYSQGRETQY
TRBV19	TRBJ2-1	NA	ASTETSVNEQF
TRBV3-1	TRBJ2-7	many	ASSPFGLAGISYEQY
TRBV27	TRBJ2-7	many	ASSLYPPTWTSGNYEQY
TRBV2	TRBJ1-2	many	ASSTPGGFWGYT
TRBV7-9	TRBJ1-4	few	ASSSRTGNEKLF
TRBV19	TRBJ2-1	NA	ASSIGNYGEQF
TRBV6-1	TRBJ1-1	few	ASHIQRENTEAF
TRBV5-6	TRBJ2-2	NA	ASSFRPTGELF
TRBV19	TRBJ2-4	few	ASSDRQGANNIQY
TRBV6-1	TRBJ1-3	few	ASTDSGNTIY
TRBV13	TRBJ2-3	many	ASSPLSRTQY
TRBV28	TRBJ2-1	many	ASIQAGGGNEQF
TRBV6-1	TRBJ2-3	NA	ASSDTAGGTDTQY
TRBV10-2	TRBJ2-3	few	ASSASGITDTQY
TRBV12-5	TRBJ1-1	many	ASGLFPRGTEAF
TRBV5-6	TRBJ2-7	few	ASSSRQDIYEQY
TRBV30	TRBJ1-2	many	AWSVLKVGYT
TRBV9	TRBJ2-1	many	ASSPRRGTNYNEQF
TRBV20-1	TRBJ2-7	NA	SARTSGRIHEQY
TRBV5-1	TRBJ2-5	few	ASSGFERAETQY
TRBV10-1	TRBJ2-3	NA	ASSESENGRGTDTQY
TRBV28	TRBJ2-7	many	AIVRGYEQY
TRBV6-6	TRBJ1-5	many	ASSYGIHRGHINQPQH
TRBV6-1	TRBJ2-5	many	ASSVISTTGTRETQY
TRBV30	TRBJ1-1	many	AWSTYRKRAEAF
TRBV5-1	TRBJ2-7	many	ASRDGLADVEQY
TRBV11-2	TRBJ2-2	many	ASSIMGLAGVPNTGELF
TRBV3-1	TRBJ1-5	many	ASSQGAGHNQPQH
TRBV7-3	TRBJ2-3	many	ASSNDRLTDTQY
TRBV18	TRBJ2-1	NA	ASSPRGVSYNEQF
TRBV6-1	TRBJ2-1	NA	ASQRRSSSYNEQF
TRBV5-4	TRBJ1-1	many	ASSITRNTEAF
TRBV5-1	TRBJ2-7	few	ASGRTGSSYEQY
TRBV11-3	TRBJ1-4	few	ASSLGGTGRGKLF
TRBV7-9	TRBJ2-5	many	ASSLDRGEETQY
TRBV12-3/TRBV12-4	TRBJ1-2	many	ASSRQGIYGYT
TRBV9	TRBJ1-1	many	ASSAATGGSAF
TRBV6-2/TRBV6-3	TRBJ1-3	NA	ASTWTWGRDTIY
TRBV7-2	TRBJ2-7	NA	ASSPRDRSWYEQY
TRBV27	TRBJ2-2	NA	ASSPSGDRVTTGELF
TRBV6-6	TRBJ1-5	many	ASSYSTGNQPQH
TRBV5-1	TRBJ2-5	many	ASSLSPGSPETQY
TRBV20-1	TRBJ2-3	many	SAYGTKRNDQY
TRBV20-1	TRBJ2-3	many	SARRQGAPTDTQY
TRBV11-2	TRBJ2-1	many	ASSLFGGPLF
TRBV11-2	TRBJ2-1	many	ASSNGQGDYNEQF
TRBV30	TRBJ1-3	many	AWKNFLSGNTIY
TRBV7-9	TRBJ2-7	many	ASSSVFTSGSYEQY
TRBV5-1	TRBJ1-2	many	ASSFNSIYGYT
TRBV11-2	TRBJ2-7	few	ASSFIGRPEQY
TRBV13	TRBJ1-1	many	ASSSGQGVMNTEAF